The clone carrying this T cell receptor beta chain came up a few times. The patients had localized lung adenocarcinoma, a non-small cell subtype. The sample is drawn from a study of CD4 and CD8 cells across lung adenocarcinoma regions. TCRdb re-called the PCR reads through MiXCR, storing one row per CDR3 protein. The repertoire holds under 4,500 distinct CDR3 sequences, with about 61% as singletons. J gave up 1 base and V 1 base, and 4 bases lay outside the gene matches. Germline V lookup: CDR1 MGHRA, CDR2 YSYEKL. The CDR3 is made up of 16 amino acids. The receptor was derived from a male donor with lung adenocarcinoma. The CD4 and CD8 labels of this study may be unreliable. Input material: CD4+ T cells from the center of a lung tumor. The chain combines TRBV4-1 with TRBJ2-5; TRBD2 matches at 9 bases. This chain's CDR3 is CASSQVLAGPQETQYF. DNA of the CDR3: TGCGCCAGCAGCCAAGTACTAGCGGGTCCCCAAGAGACCCAGTACTTC.